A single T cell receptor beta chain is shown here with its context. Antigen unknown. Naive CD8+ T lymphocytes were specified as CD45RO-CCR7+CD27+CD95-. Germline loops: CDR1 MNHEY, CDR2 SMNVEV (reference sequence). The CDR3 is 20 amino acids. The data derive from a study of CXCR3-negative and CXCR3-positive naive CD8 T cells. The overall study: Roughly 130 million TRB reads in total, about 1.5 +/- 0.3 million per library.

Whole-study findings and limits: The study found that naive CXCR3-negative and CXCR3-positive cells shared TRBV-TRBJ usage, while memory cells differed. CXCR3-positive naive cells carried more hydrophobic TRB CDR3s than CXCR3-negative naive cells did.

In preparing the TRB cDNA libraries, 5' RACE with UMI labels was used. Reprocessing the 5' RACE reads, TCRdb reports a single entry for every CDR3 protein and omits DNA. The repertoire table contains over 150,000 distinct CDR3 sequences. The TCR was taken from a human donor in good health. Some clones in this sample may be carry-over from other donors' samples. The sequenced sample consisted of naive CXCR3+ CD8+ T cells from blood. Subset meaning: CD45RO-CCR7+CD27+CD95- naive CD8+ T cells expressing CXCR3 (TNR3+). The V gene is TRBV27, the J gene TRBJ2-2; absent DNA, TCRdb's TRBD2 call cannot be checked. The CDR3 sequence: CASLKLGTSGSGANTGELFF.